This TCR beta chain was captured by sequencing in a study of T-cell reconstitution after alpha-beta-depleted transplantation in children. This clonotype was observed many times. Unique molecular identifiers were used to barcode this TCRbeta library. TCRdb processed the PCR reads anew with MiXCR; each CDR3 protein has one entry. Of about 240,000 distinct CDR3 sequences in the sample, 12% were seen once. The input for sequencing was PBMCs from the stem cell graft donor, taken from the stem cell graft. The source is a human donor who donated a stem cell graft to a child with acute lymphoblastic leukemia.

For the CDR3, the DNA is TGTGCCAGCAGCTTAGGGCGGGGGCCGGTCACAGATACGCAGTATTTT. The encoded protein is CASSLGRGPVTDTQYF. This chain links TRBV7-2 with TRBJ2-3; D is perhaps TRBD2 (7 bases). Trimming took off 1 base at V and 2 bases at J, with 13 bases between the two ends. The CDR3 extends over 16 amino acids. Germline V gene data show CDR1 as SGHTA and CDR2 as FQGNSA.